The rows below give T cell receptor beta chains drawn from one sample of a study of cytomegalovirus exposure and HLA in healthy donors. Clones were read by immunoSEQ multiplex PCR, and TCRdb kept only the in-frame ones, dropping some. The sample includes over 200,000 clones, about 80% of them seen just once. The material sequenced was PBMCs. The origin of the receptors is a woman between 40 and 50 years old in good health and CMV-seronegative. Both conserved end residues are part of each CDR3. D genes are given only for firm matches. Size is omitted from some rows. Given values are once, few, many or a class for expanded clones.

>TRBD1|-|TRBV19|TRBJ2-3
TGTGCCAGTAGTACGTCAGGGGGCGCAGCAGATACGCAGTATTTT
CASSTSGGAADTQYF
>-|-|TRBV19|TRBJ1-5
TGTGCCAGTAGTCCAGGACAGCGTGGGGGATGGCAGCCCCAGCATTTT
CASSPGQRGGWQPQHF
>-|-|TRBV2|TRBJ2-5
TGTGCCAGCAGCCTAGAACCGGGACAAAGGTCCCAGTACTTC
CASSLEPGQRSQYF
>-|few|TRBV6-5|TRBJ2-1
TGTGCCAGCAGTTACTACCCCCCGGGGGAGCAGTTCTTC
CASSYYPPGEQFF
>TRBD1|-|TRBV18|TRBJ1-6
TGTGCCAGCTCACCCATTCCGGGACAGGGAAATTCACCCCTCCACTTT
CASSPIPGQGNSPLHF
>TRBD2|-|TRBV7-9|TRBJ2-7
TGTGCCAGCAGCTCCAGCGGGGGGGGCCTCTACGAGCAGTACTTC
CASSSSGGGLYEQYF
>TRBD2|few|TRBV28|TRBJ2-2
TGTGCCAGCGAGACTAGCGGGGGGCCGGTTACCGGGGAGCTGTTTTTT
CASETSGGPVTGELFF
>TRBD1|-|TRBV18|TRBJ2-3
TGTGCCAGCTCGCAGGACAGGGGTTCAGATACGCAGTATTTT
CASSQDRGSDTQYF
>TRBD1|-|TRBV6-5|TRBJ2-1
TGTGCCAGCAGTCATGGGACAGCCAATGAGCAGTTCTTC
CASSHGTANEQFF
>-|-|TRBV7-2|TRBJ2-1
TGTGCCAGCAGCTTAGTACCCAGCTCCTACAATGAGCAGTTCTTC
CASSLVPSSYNEQFF
>-|-|TRBV30|TRBJ2-5
TGTGCCTGGGCAGGCCTCCAAGAGACCCAGTACTTC
CAWAGLQETQYF
>-|-|TRBV20-1|TRBJ2-7
TGCAGTGCTAGCCCAGGTAGCGAGCAGTACTTC
CSASPGSEQYF
>-|-|TRBV18|TRBJ1-2
TGTGCCAGCTCACCAATCCAGGCCTATGGAGGCTACACCTTC
CASSPIQAYGGYTF
>TRBD1|few|TRBV13|TRBJ1-3
TGTGCCAGCAGCCAGACAGGGGGCGGAAACACCATATATTTT
CASSQTGGGNTIYF
>-|-|TRBV5-1|TRBJ1-1
TGCGCCAGCAGCGCCGGGGACACTGAAGCTTTCTTT
CASSAGDTEAFF
>TRBD1|-|TRBV7-9|TRBJ2-7
TGTGCCAGCAGCTCGACTTGGACAGGGGGCTACGAGCAGTACTTC
CASSSTWTGGYEQYF
>TRBD1|-|TRBV30|TRBJ2-7
TGTGCCTGGGGTGACAAGTACAGGGGCTACGAGCAGTACTTC
CAWGDKYRGYEQYF
>-|-|TRBV15|TRBJ1-1
TGTGCCACCAGCAGAGTTAAGCGGGCGGCGGGCACTGAAGCTTTCTTT
CATSRVKRAAGTEAFF
>TRBD1|-|TRBV7-2|TRBJ1-5
TGTGCCAGCAGCTTAGGGGGACAGGGACCCCAGCCCCAGCATTTT
CASSLGGQGPQPQHF
>TRBD1|-|TRBV5-1|TRBJ1-6
TGCGCCAGCAGCCGGGACAGCTCCTATAATTCACCCCTCCACTTT
CASSRDSSYNSPLHF
>-|-|TRBV4-2|TRBJ2-7
TGTGCCAGCAGCCCGGGGTTTGGCTACGAGCAGTACTTC
CASSPGFGYEQYF
>TRBD1|-|TRBV18|TRBJ1-6
TGTGCCAGCTCCGAAATAGGGACAGATAATTCACCCCTCCACTTT
CASSEIGTDNSPLHF
>-|few|TRBV6-1|TRBJ1-1
TGTGCCAGCAGTTCGAAAGGGGGCACTGAAGCTTTCTTT
CASSSKGGTEAFF
>-|once|TRBV5-4|TRBJ1-2
TGTGCCAGCAGACCGGGACTGGCCCCTGGGGGCTACACCTTC
CASRPGLAPGGYTF
>-|-|TRBV18|TRBJ2-7
TGTGCCAGCTCACTACAGACAGGTGCCGAGCAGTACTTC
CASSLQTGAEQYF
>TRBD2|-|TRBV7-7|TRBJ2-3
TGTGCTAGCAGCTTGACTAGCGGTAGCACAGATACGCAGTATTTT
CASSLTSGSTDTQYF
>-|-|TRBV5-5|TRBJ2-7
TGTGCCAGCAGCTTGGGGCCAGGTTCCTACGAGCAGTACTTC
CASSLGPGSYEQYF
>-|-|TRBV5-4|TRBJ2-5
TGTGCCAGCAGCTTGGCGGGATCAGAGACCCAGTACTTC
CASSLAGSETQYF
>TRBD1|few|TRBV6-4|TRBJ1-2
TGTGCCAGCAGGCAACAGGGGACCGAGGGCTACACCTTC
CASRQQGTEGYTF
>TRBD1|-|TRBV5-4|TRBJ1-2
TGTGCCAGCAGCACCCGGGACAGACTATATGGCTACACCTTC
CASSTRDRLYGYTF
>-|-|TRBV4-3|TRBJ1-2
TGCGCCAGCAGCTCCGGGCCAGGGCCCGGCTATGGCTACACCTTC
CASSSGPGPGYGYTF
>-|-|TRBV13|TRBJ2-7
TGTGCCAGCAGCTTAGCAGGGGATGGGGTAGAGCAGTACTTC
CASSLAGDGVEQYF
>-|-|TRBV6-5|TRBJ2-2
TGTGCCAGCAGTTACATCCAGGGCGGACCCGGGGAGCTGTTTTTT
CASSYIQGGPGELFF
>TRBD1|-|TRBV2|TRBJ2-7
TGTGCCAGCAGCGGGACAGGGGACGAGCAGTACTTC
CASSGTGDEQYF
>-|many|TRBV7-9|TRBJ2-7
TGTGCCAGCAGCTCACTCGGCTACGAGCAGTACTTC
CASSSLGYEQYF
>-|-|TRBV27|TRBJ1-1
TGTGCCAGCGGGGGGTTAGGCGTCACTGAAGCTTTCTTT
CASGGLGVTEAFF
>TRBD1|-|TRBV10-3|TRBJ1-5
TGTGCCTCAGACCCTAATGGACAGGGAGGCAATCAGCCCCAGCATTTT
CASDPNGQGGNQPQHF
>TRBD1|few|TRBV6-6|TRBJ1-1
TGTGCCAGCGGACAGGGTATTCTCGCTGAAGCTTTCTTT
CASGQGILAEAFF
>-|-|TRBV7-6|TRBJ2-1
TGTGCCAGCAGCCCCCTACCGTCCTCCTACAATGAGCAGTTCTTC
CASSPLPSSYNEQFF
>-|-|TRBV15|TRBJ1-1
TGTGCCACCAGCAGAGATGGCAGAACTGAAGCTTTCTTT
CATSRDGRTEAFF
>-|-|TRBV4-2|TRBJ1-6
TGTGCCAGCAGCCTGGACACCCAAGGAAATTCACCCCTCCACTTT
CASSLDTQGNSPLHF
>-|-|TRBV5-1|TRBJ2-1
TGCGCCAGCAGCACCCCGGGGGTTGAGCAGTTCTTC
CASSTPGVEQFF
>-|-|TRBV5-8|TRBJ1-5
TGTGCCAGCAGCTTGGAAGCGACCGGGATGGGTCAGCCCCAGCATTTT
CASSLEATGMGQPQHF
>-|-|TRBV5-1|TRBJ2-5
TGCGCCAGCAGCCCGGGAACCCAAGAGACCCAGTACTTC
CASSPGTQETQYF
>-|few|TRBV4-3|TRBJ1-1
TGCGCCAGCAGTCCCCGCTTAGCGACGAACACTGAAGCTTTCTTT
CASSPRLATNTEAFF
>-|-|TRBV15|TRBJ1-6
TGTGCCACCAGCAGAGATCTAGGACCCCTCCACTTT
CATSRDLGPLHF